The text below deals with one T cell receptor beta chain. Its antigen is undetermined. TCRdb fed the 5' RACE reads into MiXCR, producing one record per CDR3 protein. This sample has approximately 400,000 distinct CDR3 sequences, with 24% found just once. This sample is part of a study of T-cell memory formation after mild COVID-19. The CDR3 totals 14 residues. Per germline, CDR1 SEHNR and CDR2 FQNEAQ (reference sequence). V lost 5 bases and J lost 4, with 12 bases in between. Whole-study findings and limits: Clones that contracted from day 15 to 85 were balanced CD4/CD8, while later expanders leaned CD4+. Cross-reactive memory appears to have joined, as suggested by some responding clones showing up in pre-infection memory.

J is TRBJ2-1 and V is TRBV7-9; no reliable D call. Sequenced sample: PBMCs or a T cell subset sorted from them (not recorded which). The TCR sequence derives from an adult woman who had mild COVID-19 (a few samples of this study predate the infection). Cell type and time point are not known. The CDR3 coding sequence is TGTGCCAGCAGCAACGTCGCTAGATACAATGAGCAGTTCTTC. Translation: CASSNVARYNEQFF.